The entry that follows covers one TCR beta chain sequence. The TCR beta repertoire was assessed by survey-level immunoSEQ sequencing. Method: immunoSEQ multiplex PCR; TCRdb's copy keeps in-frame clones and lacks some. The sample lists approximately 70,000 clones; approximately 92% were seen once. CDR1 and CDR2 (germline): SGHKS, YYEKEE (reference sequence). The junction had 7 bases not matched to a gene; V was cut back by 3 bases and J by 7 bases. This CDR3 spans 15 amino acids. What was sequenced was PBMCs. This receptor was taken from a man between 40 and 49 years old with rheumatoid arthritis. The chain links TRBV5-5 to TRBJ1-6, with 7 bases identical to TRBD1. DNA of the CDR3: TGTGCCAGCAGCTCGACAGGGCTCAGAAATTCACCCCTCCACTTT. Its translation: CASSSTGLRNSPLHF.